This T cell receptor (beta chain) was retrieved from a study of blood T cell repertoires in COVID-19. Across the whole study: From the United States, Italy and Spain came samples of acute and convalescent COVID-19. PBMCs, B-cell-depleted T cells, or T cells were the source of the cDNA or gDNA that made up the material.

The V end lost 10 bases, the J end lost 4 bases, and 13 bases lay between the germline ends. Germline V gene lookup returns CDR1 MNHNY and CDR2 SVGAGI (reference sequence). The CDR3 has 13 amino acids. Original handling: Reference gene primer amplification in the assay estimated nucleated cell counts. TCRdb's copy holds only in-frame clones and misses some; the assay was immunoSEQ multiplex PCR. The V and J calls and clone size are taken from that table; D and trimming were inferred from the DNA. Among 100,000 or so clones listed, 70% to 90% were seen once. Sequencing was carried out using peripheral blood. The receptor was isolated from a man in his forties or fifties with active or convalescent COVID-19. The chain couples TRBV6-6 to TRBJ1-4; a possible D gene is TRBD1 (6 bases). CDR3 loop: CATRTAINEKLFF. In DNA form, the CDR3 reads TGTGCCACCAGGACAGCAATTAATGAAAAACTGTTTTTT.